The 23 T cell receptor beta chains listed next were all sequenced from one sample in a study of T cells after yellow fever vaccination. TCRdb called the 5' RACE reads again in MiXCR, with one record for every CDR3 protein. The table shows 450,000 to 600,000 distinct CDR3 sequences, with roughly 14% occurring only once. The sequencing used PBMCs, collected on the day of the yellow fever booster vaccination. Receptor source: a man aged 30 to 45 who received the YFV17D yellow fever vaccine.

In DNA, the CDR3 is TGTGCCAGCACCACAGGGGACAATGAGCAGTTCTTC. Residues: CASTTGDNEQFF. The chain combines TRBV12-3 or TRBV12-4 with TRBJ2-1; 7 bases line up with TRBD1. V lost 7 bases, J lost 5 bases, and 2 bases stayed unmatched. The CDR3 is 12 residues long.

In this sample, this clonotype turned up a few times. The V and J genes are TRBV29-1 and TRBJ1-2; 10 bases match TRBD1. Unmatched junction bases numbered 7, after V lost 7 bases and J lost 5 bases. The germline V gene encodes CDR1 SQVTM and CDR2 ANQGSEA. This CDR3 is built from 13 residues. The CDR3 spells CSGSMGQGYGYTF. In nucleotides, the CDR3 is TGCAGCGGAAGCATGGGACAGGGGTATGGCTACACCTTC. Together with reference TRBV29-1 and TRBJ1-2, the CDR3 gives the full variable domain: SAVISQKPSRDICQRGTSLTIQCQVDSQVTMMFWYRQQPGQSLTLIATANQGSEATYESGFVIDKFPISRPNLTFSTLTVSNMSPEDSSIYLCSGSMGQGYGYTFGSGTRLTVV.

The chain uses TRBV7-6 and TRBJ2-3; 7 positions match TRBD1. V lost 5 bases, J lost 5 bases, and 10 bases stayed unmatched. This CDR3 is built from 15 residues. CDR1 SGHVS and CDR2 FNYEAQ come from the germline V gene. The CDR3 sequence is CASSDLPGTEDTQYF. DNA of the CDR3: TGTGCCAGCAGCGATCTCCCGGGGACAGAAGATACGCAGTATTTT.

This clonotype came up a few times. V and J are TRBV5-1 and TRBJ2-7; maybe TRBD1 (6 bases). The V end was cut by 2 bases, the J end by 5 bases, with 14 bases between. Germline V CDR1 and CDR2: SGHRS, YFSETQ. The CDR3 consists of 14 residues. The CDR3 here is CASSFNQGTHEQYF. CDR3 nucleotide sequence: TGCGCCAGCAGCTTCAATCAGGGGACCCACGAGCAGTACTTC.

This clonotype has a handful of counts. This chain joins TRBV20-1 and TRBJ2-3; TRBD1 matches 10 bases. V trimming: 3 bases; J trimming: 7 bases; junction bases outside the gene matches: 4. The CDR3 sequence is 13 residues long. CDR1 and CDR2 (germline): DFQATT, SNEGSKA (reference sequence). The chain's CDR3 is CSARRQGANTQYF. DNA of the CDR3: TGCAGTGCTAGGAGACAGGGGGCGAATACGCAGTATTTT.

The count of this clonotype is one. V gene TRBV6-2 or TRBV6-3 combines with J gene TRBJ2-1; 7 positions match TRBD2. Trimming removed 6 bases from V and 4 bases from J; junction bases left unmatched: 15. This CDR3 contains 17 residues. The germline V gene encodes CDR1 MNHEY and CDR2 SVGEGT. The CDR3 nucleotides are TGTGCCAGCAGAGGAATGGCGGGAGCTGTGTGGTACAATGAGCAGTTCTTC. Its protein is CASRGMAGAVWYNEQFF.

This clonotype was seen more than once but under ten times. The V gene is TRBV7-8, the J gene TRBJ2-5; no reliable D call. This CDR3 contains 14 residues. The germline CDR1 and CDR2 sequences are SGHVS and FQNEAQ. Trimming pared 5 bases from V and 5 bases from J, leaving 15 bases between. CDR3 coding DNA: TGTGCCAGCAGCCGGCTTACTGTACCCGAGACCCAGTACTTC. Its translation: CASSRLTVPETQYF.

In this sample, this clonotype turned up a few times. V usage is TRBV14 and J usage is TRBJ2-5; perhaps TRBD2 as D (6 bases). Looked up from germline, CDR1 is SGHDN and CDR2 is FVKESK. This CDR3 has 16 residues. V dropped 5 bases and J dropped 2 bases, with 18 bases sitting between them. The CDR3 region is CASSGQRGLAQETQYF. DNA of the CDR3: TGTGCCAGCAGCGGTCAACGTGGGCTAGCGCAAGAGACCCAGTACTTC.

The table lists this clonotype with many counts. The chain employs TRBV7-3 and TRBJ2-7; 8 bases are shared with TRBD2. CDR1 SGHTA and CDR2 FQGTGA come from the germline V gene. The CDR3 has 14 amino acids. V gave up 5 bases and J gave up 0 bases; unmatched junction bases: 3. CDR3 nucleotides: TGTGCCAGCAGCCCCGGGACTAGCTCCTACGAGCAGTACTTC. Its translation: CASSPGTSSYEQYF.

This clonotype has a handful of counts. The chain joins TRBV18 to TRBJ1-4; the match to TRBD1 covers 7 bases. V lost 3 bases to trimming and J lost 8 bases; unmatched junction nucleotides: 12. Per germline, CDR1 KGHSH and CDR2 LQKENI. The CDR3 length is 16 residues. The CDR3 loop reads CASSPMTGFVEEKLFF. Here the CDR3 DNA reads TGTGCCAGCTCACCCATGACAGGGTTCGTCGAGGAAAAACTGTTTTTT. Full variable domain (rest looked up from reference TRBV18 and TRBJ1-4): NAGVMQNPRHLVRRRGQEARLRCSPMKGHSHVYWYRQLPEEGLKFMVYLQKENIIDESGMPKERFSAEFPKEGPSILRIQQVVRGDSAAYFCASSPMTGFVEEKLFFGSGTQLSVL.

This clonotype was picked up a small number of times. Here the CDR3 reads CASSFPFPGELFF. CDR3 coding DNA: TGTGCCAGCAGCTTCCCATTCCCCGGGGAGCTGTTTTTT. The chain has TRBV7-9 and TRBJ2-2; D is uncertain. Germline V gene data show CDR1 as SEHNR and CDR2 as FQNEAQ (reference sequence). The CDR3 spans 13 residues. Trimming removed 3 bases at V and 6 bases at J, with 8 bases between.

The table lists this clonotype with a few counts. J is TRBJ2-1 and V is TRBV7-2, with a tentative D call TRBD2 (5 bases). Germline CDR1 reads SGHTA; CDR2 reads FQGNSA. CDR3 length equals 12 residues. Trimming stripped 5 bases from V and 15 bases from J, with 17 bases between. Here the CDR3 reads CASSKDIGVTFF. The CDR3 DNA follows: TGTGCCAGCAGCAAAGATATCGGGGTAACGTTCTTC.

The CDR3 DNA sequence: TGCAGTGCCGCAAGAGGGATCCAAGAGACCCAGTACTTC. This encodes CSAARGIQETQYF. The chain carries TRBV20-1 and TRBJ2-5; D perhaps matches TRBD2 (5 bases). The CDR3 spans 13 residues. CDR1 DFQATT and CDR2 SNEGSKA come from the germline V gene (reference sequence). Trimming shortened V by 6 bases and J by 1 base, and 12 bases separated the two germline ends.

This clonotype has a handful of counts. The V call is TRBV6-1, the J call TRBJ2-3; 7 positions match TRBD2. The CDR3 extends over 16 amino acids. CDR1 is MNHNS and CDR2 is SASEGT in the germline V gene. J lost 5 bases, V lost 6 bases, and 14 bases had no gene match. The CDR3 here is CASSISWREYEDTQYF. As DNA, the CDR3 is TGTGCCAGCAGCATTTCTTGGCGGGAGTATGAAGATACGCAGTATTTT.

This clonotype appeared a few times. This CDR3 reads CASSPQRLGELFF. The CDR3 DNA follows: TGTGCCAGCAGCCCTCAAAGACTCGGGGAGCTGTTTTTT. The chain couples TRBV11-2 to TRBJ2-2; D unclear. Germline values: CDR1 SGHAT, CDR2 FQNNGV. The CDR3 is 13 residues long. Between the trimmed V and J ends, which lost 5 bases and 7 bases, there was a span of 11 bases.

The chain links TRBV28 to TRBJ2-1; 7 positions match TRBD2. The CDR3 has 15 residues. CDR1 is MDHEN and CDR2 is SYDVKM in the germline V gene. After removal of 4 bases from V and 9 bases from J, the junction contained 12 bases not matched to a gene. Here the CDR3 DNA reads TGTGCCAGCAGTTCCGGGGCGGGAGCGGATGGTGAGCAGTTCTTC. Its translation: CASSSGAGADGEQFF.

The chain combines TRBV29-1 with TRBJ2-7; D gene uncertain. V was trimmed by 3 bases and J by 2 bases, leaving 17 bases between them. Germline loops: CDR1 SQVTM, CDR2 ANQGSEA. This CDR3 contains 15 residues. CDR3 sequence reads: CSVDQGSGTAYEQYF. The CDR3 bases are TGCAGCGTTGATCAAGGATCCGGAACGGCCTACGAGCAGTACTTC.

Only one count was recorded for this clonotype. The chain joins TRBV3-1 to TRBJ2-7; 7 bases map to TRBD1. The CDR3 is 15 residues long. V shed 1 base and J 7 bases; nucleotides not matched to a gene: 10. The germline V gene has CDR1 LGHDT and CDR2 YNNKEL (reference sequence). CDR3 in DNA: TGTGCCAGCAGCCAAGGGGACAGAGCCCTAACAGAGCAGTACTTC. This gives the protein CASSQGDRALTEQYF.

This clonotype was detected only a few times. The V and J genes are TRBV20-1 and TRBJ1-1; perhaps TRBD1 as D (5 bases). Trimming pared 1 base from V and 4 bases from J, leaving 10 bases between. Germline V gene lookup returns CDR1 DFQATT and CDR2 SNEGSKA (reference sequence). This CDR3 has 13 amino acids. The CDR3 DNA is TGCAGTGCTAGAGGGGGCGGTACCACTGAAGCTTTCTTT. Translating it yields CSARGGGTTEAFF.

The chain uses TRBV11-2 and TRBJ2-1; D is perhaps TRBD1 or TRBD2 (5 bases each). CDR1 is SGHAT and CDR2 is FQNNGV in the germline V gene. The CDR3 extends over 16 amino acids. Trimming pared 4 bases from V and 4 bases from J, leaving 17 bases between. The CDR3 DNA sequence: TGTGCCAGCAGCTCGGGGACGCGAACATCTTACAATGAGCAGTTCTTC. Encoded protein: CASSSGTRTSYNEQFF.

This chain joins TRBV20-1 and TRBJ2-2; D possibly corresponds to TRBD2 (5 bases). CDR1 DFQATT and CDR2 SNEGSKA come from the germline V gene (reference sequence). Trimming pared 5 bases from V and 4 bases from J, leaving 17 bases between. The CDR3 contains 15 residues. CDR3 region: CSASQASRTTGELFF. In DNA form, the CDR3 reads TGCAGTGCTTCCCAGGCTAGCCGAACCACCGGGGAGCTGTTTTTT.

This clonotype was found a few times. The rearrangement uses TRBV29-1 and TRBJ2-2, with 7 bases that match TRBD1. Germline lookup yields CDR1 SQVTM and CDR2 ANQGSEA. The CDR3 has 13 residues. J was trimmed by 0 bases and V by 6 bases; bases with no gene match: 1. As DNA, the CDR3 is TGCAGCGTGGGACAGTCGAACACCGGGGAGCTGTTTTTT. It yields the protein CSVGQSNTGELFF.

This clonotype was seen more than once but under ten times. One end of the junction does not line up with germline, which may come from a read error. This chain uses TRBV20-1 with TRBJ2-7, with 9 bases aligning to TRBD2. Germline CDR1 DFQATT, CDR2 SNEGSKA (reference sequence). This CDR3 spans 14 amino acids. CDR3 sequence reads: CSVRLADNFYEQYF. The DNA for the CDR3 is TGCAGTGTTAGACTAGCGGATAACTTCTACGAGCAGTACTTC.